Sequencing of this T cell receptor beta chain was carried out in a study of multiple sclerosis patients with progressive multifocal leukoencephalopathy. The time point here: time of PML onset. Assay used: immunoSEQ multiplex PCR; TCRdb lists only in-frame clones, some missing. The table lists roughly 34,000 clones, roughly 84% of them singletons. Germline CDR1 and CDR2: MNHEY and SVGAGI. The CDR3 runs to 14 residues. V lost 6 bases to trimming and J lost 6 bases; unmatched junction nucleotides: 10. The material sequenced was PBMCs, taken from a patient treated with natalizumab. The sequence was collected from a human donor with progressive multifocal leukoencephalopathy. This chain uses TRBV6-5 with TRBJ1-1; 7 bases match TRBD1. The CDR3 loop reads CASSPRQGGPEAFF. In nucleotides, the CDR3 is TGTGCCAGCAGCCCACGACAGGGTGGCCCTGAAGCTTTCTTT.